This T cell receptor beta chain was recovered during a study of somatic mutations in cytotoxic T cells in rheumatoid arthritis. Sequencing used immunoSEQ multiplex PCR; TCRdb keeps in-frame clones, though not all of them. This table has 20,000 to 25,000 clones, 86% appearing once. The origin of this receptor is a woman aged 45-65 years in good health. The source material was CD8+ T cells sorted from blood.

The CDR3 spells CASSLSGTGTYEQYF. In DNA, the CDR3 is TGTGCCAGCAGTTTATCCGGGACAGGGACCTACGAGCAGTACTTC. This sequence joins TRBV27 and TRBJ2-7; TRBD1 matches at 9 bases. Looked up from germline, CDR1 is MNHEY and CDR2 is SMNVEV (reference sequence). V was clipped by 0 bases and J by 2 bases; unmatched bases: 2. The CDR3 has 15 amino acids.